These T cell receptor beta chains were read from a single sample in a study of blood T cell repertoires in COVID-19. TCRdb keeps only in-frame clones here, not all; method: immunoSEQ multiplex PCR. The repertoire holds 160,000 or so clones, with roughly 87% as singletons. The material sequenced was peripheral blood. The receptors were sampled from a woman aged 50 to 60 with acute or convalescent COVID-19. CDR3s include the opening cysteine and the closing phenylalanine or tryptophan. Each record gives: D gene, J gene, V gene, clone size, CDR3 DNA, CDR3 protein. D genes are given only for firm matches. The size field is filled for only some rows; it gives once, few, many or a size class.

D: -; J: TRBJ1-2; V: TRBV20-1; size: -; DNA: TGCAGTGCTAGTCCGGCAGGTCCTAACTATGGCTACACCTTC; CDR3: CSASPAGPNYGYTF
D: TRBD2; J: TRBJ2-5; V: TRBV6-6; size: -; DNA: TGTGCCAGCAGTCTGAGCGGGAGGAGTGTGGAGACCCAGTACTTC; CDR3: CASSLSGRSVETQYF
D: TRBD1; J: TRBJ2-7; V: TRBV6-6; size: -; DNA: TGTGCCAGCAGTTACGCGGGACAGGGCAAGTACGAGCAGTACTTC; CDR3: CASSYAGQGKYEQYF
D: -; J: TRBJ1-4; V: TRBV3-1/TRBV3-2; size: -; DNA: TGTGCCAGCAGCGCCTATGGGGCAAATGAAAAACTGTTTTTT; CDR3: CASSAYGANEKLFF
D: -; J: TRBJ1-1; V: TRBV5-1; size: -; DNA: TGCGCCAGCAGCCTAGCGCGGAACACTGAAGCTTTCTTT; CDR3: CASSLARNTEAFF
D: -; J: TRBJ1-3; V: TRBV10-2; size: -; DNA: TGCGCCAGCAGTGAGACCTTGGGGGGGTTCCCTGGAAACACCATATATTTT; CDR3: CASSETLGGFPGNTIYF
D: TRBD2; J: TRBJ2-3; V: TRBV7-6; size: -; DNA: TGTGCCAGCAGCTTAAGCCTAGCGGGCCTAGGGGATACGCAGTATTTT; CDR3: CASSLSLAGLGDTQYF
D: -; J: TRBJ2-5; V: TRBV4-3; size: -; DNA: TGCGCCAGCAGCCAAGAAGCGGTGCAAGAGACCCAGTACTTC; CDR3: CASSQEAVQETQYF
D: TRBD2; J: TRBJ2-1; V: TRBV6-6; size: -; DNA: TGTGCCAGCAGTCCCCCCTTGGGTAGCGGGGGGGTTAGTGAGCAGTTCTTC; CDR3: CASSPPLGSGGVSEQFF
D: TRBD2; J: TRBJ2-5; V: TRBV5-4; size: -; DNA: TGTGCCAGCAGCTTGGCGTGGAGCGGGGCGGAGACCCAGTACTTC; CDR3: CASSLAWSGAETQYF
D: TRBD1; J: TRBJ1-1; V: TRBV30; size: -; DNA: TGTGCCTGGAGTGTAACAGGGGTGGATGAAGCTTTCTTT; CDR3: CAWSVTGVDEAFF
D: TRBD1; J: TRBJ1-2; V: TRBV4-1; size: -; DNA: TGCGCCAGCAGCCAACTAGGCGGACAGGGCACCTATGGCTACACCTTC; CDR3: CASSQLGGQGTYGYTF
D: -; J: TRBJ1-2; V: TRBV5-6; size: -; DNA: TGTGCCAGCAGCTCCAACACTCTACCTAACAGTAACTATGGCTACACCTTC; CDR3: CASSSNTLPNSNYGYTF
D: -; J: TRBJ2-3; V: TRBV5-1; size: -; DNA: TGCGCCAGCAGCTTGCTTGGCAGTAGCACAGATACGCAGTATTTT; CDR3: CASSLLGSSTDTQYF
D: TRBD1; J: TRBJ2-1; V: TRBV6-5; size: once; DNA: TGTGCCAGCAGTTGGGGACAGGGCTCCTACAATGAGCAGTTCTTC; CDR3: CASSWGQGSYNEQFF
D: -; J: TRBJ2-1; V: TRBV19; size: -; DNA: TGTGCCAGTAGTCCTGCCTACAATGAGCAGTTCTTC; CDR3: CASSPAYNEQFF
D: -; J: TRBJ2-1; V: TRBV2; size: -; DNA: TGTGCCAGCCTTTTTAAGACAGAAATGTCTTCCAATGAGCAGTTCTTC; CDR3: CASLFKTEMSSNEQFF
D: TRBD2; J: TRBJ2-5; V: TRBV4-3; size: -; DNA: TGCGCCAGCAGCCAAGATCTGGGACTAGCGACCCATCTAGAGACCCAGTACTTC; CDR3: CASSQDLGLATHLETQYF
D: TRBD2; J: TRBJ2-7; V: TRBV29-1; size: -; DNA: TGCAGCGGGGGACTACTGGACGAGCAGTACTTC; CDR3: CSGGLLDEQYF
D: TRBD1; J: TRBJ1-1; V: TRBV18; size: -; DNA: TGTGCCAGCTCACCGGACAGGGGGATGAACACTGAAGCTTTCTTT; CDR3: CASSPDRGMNTEAFF
D: -; J: TRBJ1-2; V: TRBV9; size: -; DNA: TGTGCCAGCAGCGCTTCAGGGGCTCCTAACTATGGCTACACCTTC; CDR3: CASSASGAPNYGYTF
D: TRBD1; J: TRBJ1-1; V: TRBV7-9; size: once; DNA: TGTGCCAGCAGCTCCCGGACAGGGACTGACACTGAAGCTTTCTTT; CDR3: CASSSRTGTDTEAFF
D: -; J: TRBJ1-2; V: TRBV10-2; size: few; DNA: TGCGCCAGCAGTGAGACCAGACCGGGAGGCTACACCTTC; CDR3: CASSETRPGGYTF
D: -; J: TRBJ1-4; V: TRBV18; size: -; DNA: TGTGCCAGCTCACCAGGGGCCGGGCTGGGTGAAAAACTGTTTTTT; CDR3: CASSPGAGLGEKLFF
D: -; J: TRBJ1-3; V: TRBV5-1; size: -; DNA: TGCGCCAGCAGCTTACAGGGTGTAGGAAACACCATATATTTT; CDR3: CASSLQGVGNTIYF